These 30 T cell receptor beta chains were sequenced from one sample in a study of Ad26.COV2.S vaccination and SARS-CoV-2 variants. Treatment noted: 15 to 20 received Ad26.COV2.S at low or high dose, single or two shots; several received placebo; per-sample allocation not given. Collection of the samples took place on day 63 after the first injection of vaccine or placebo. Profiling relied on immunoSEQ multiplex PCR, and the TCRdb table lists in-frame clones only, not all of them. The table includes roughly 250,000 clones, roughly 87% detected once. The specimen was peripheral blood, collected in a trial of Ad26.COV2.S vaccine versus placebo. Source of these receptors: a person between 18 and 59 years old who received the Ad26.COV2.S COVID-19 vaccine or a placebo.

This clone came up once. The chain links TRBV7-9 to TRBJ2-5; the D gene is possibly TRBD1 (6 bases). CDR1 SEHNR and CDR2 FQNEAQ come from the germline V gene (reference sequence). Trimming took off 5 bases at V and 4 bases at J, with 20 bases between the two ends. The length of the CDR3 is 16 residues. CDR3 protein: CASSQTGVGSGETQYF. In DNA, the CDR3 is TGTGCCAGCAGCCAGACAGGCGTAGGTTCGGGAGAGACCCAGTACTTC.

This chain connects TRBV14 to TRBJ1-1, with TRBD1 as a possible D gene (5 bases). The CDR3 spans 14 residues. Looked up from germline, CDR1 is SGHDN and CDR2 is FVKESK. V was pared by 8 bases and J by 3 bases, with 16 bases between. CDR3 nucleotide sequence: TGTGCCAGCTCCCAGTCTAGGGGATACACTGAAGCTTTCTTT. Translating it yields CASSQSRGYTEAFF.

This rearrangement joins TRBV2 to TRBJ2-2, with D tentatively TRBD1 (5 bases). The CDR3 has 16 amino acids. Trimming cost V 10 bases and J 4 bases, with 22 bases left between them. Germline CDR1 and CDR2: SNHLY and FYNNEI. The CDR3 DNA follows: TGTGCCACCCAAACATCGACCGGACAAGTCACCGGGGAGCTGTTTTTT. Translating it yields CATQTSTGQVTGELFF.

The chain recombines TRBV19 with TRBJ2-1, with a weak D call TRBD1 (5 bases). CDR1 is LNHDA, CDR2 SQIVND, per germline (reference sequence). V was clipped by 2 bases and J by 4 bases, with 18 bases between them. The length of the CDR3 is 17 residues. CDR3 DNA sequence: TGTGCCAGTAGTATAACCCTAGGGGCGGCCTATTACAATGAGCAGTTCTTC. This codes for CASSITLGAAYYNEQFF.

The chain joins TRBV7-9 to TRBJ2-5; the D is unclear. Germline values: CDR1 SEHNR, CDR2 FQNEAQ (reference sequence). Trimming took 6 bases from V and 1 from J, leaving 9 bases between them. CDR3 length: 13 amino acids. The CDR3 region has the DNA TGTGCCAGCAGGTATGGCCCCCAAGAGACCCAGTACTTC. Translated, it gives CASRYGPQETQYF.

The chain recombines TRBV7-8 with TRBJ1-1; no clear D. The CDR3 covers 13 residues. Germline V gene sequence: CDR1 SGHVS, CDR2 FQNEAQ. Trimming left V 7 bases short and J 1 base short, with 10 bases between. CDR3 in amino acids: CASTPRWNTEAFF. As DNA, the CDR3 is TGTGCCAGCACTCCCAGATGGAACACTGAAGCTTTCTTT.

V is TRBV12-3 or TRBV12-4 and J is TRBJ2-3; D perhaps matches TRBD1 (6 bases). This CDR3 comprises 11 residues. V shed 8 bases and J shed 8 bases, with 11 bases lying between them. In DNA form, the CDR3 reads TGTGCCAGCCGGAAAGGGGGTACGCAGTATTTT. Encoded protein: CASRKGGTQYF.

The chain recombines TRBV3-1 (or the pseudogene TRBV3-2) with TRBJ2-7; D remains unclear. This CDR3 is built from 13 residues. Trimming shortened V by 4 bases and J by 5 bases, and 12 bases separated the two germline ends. Germline-derived CDR1 and CDR2 are LGHDT and YNNKEL (reference sequence). The CDR3: CASSLMTDHEQYF. The CDR3 DNA reads as TGTGCCAGCAGCCTTATGACGGACCACGAGCAGTACTTC.

The chain combines TRBV12-3 or TRBV12-4 with TRBJ1-4, with TRBD1 matching over 9 bases. The CDR3 length is 12 residues. Trimming cost V 5 bases and J 10 bases; bases outside gene matches: 2. In DNA form, the CDR3 reads TGTGCCAGCAGTGCGGACAGGGGAAAACTGTTTTTT. Translated: CASSADRGKLFF.

J is TRBJ2-7 and V is TRBV21-1; TRBD1, the table's D call, lacks a check against the DNA. TRBV21-1 is reported as a pseudogene. There are 8 residues in the CDR3. The CDR3 DNA follows: TGTGCCAGCAGCAAGGCGTACGTC. Encoded protein: CASSKAYV.

This clone was detected only once. The CDR3 sequence is CASNSRRPGIRGTGELFF. The CDR3 region has the DNA TGTGCCAGCAATTCAAGGCGGCCGGGCATCCGGGGCACCGGGGAGCTGTTTTTT. V and J are TRBV7-8 and TRBJ2-2; possibly TRBD2 for D (5 bases). Between the trimmed V and J ends, which lost 7 bases and 4 bases, there was a span of 25 bases. Germline V gene data show CDR1 as SGHVS and CDR2 as FQNEAQ. The CDR3 consists of 18 residues.

This clone was seen only a few times. The chain employs TRBV4-3 and TRBJ1-6, with 8 nucleotides matching TRBD1. Germline V CDR1 and CDR2: LGHNA, YSLEER. The V segment lost 4 bases and the J segment 0 bases; nucleotides outside the gene matches: 2. This CDR3 has 16 residues. CDR3 DNA: TGCGCCAGCAGCCCCCAGGGGGCCTCCTATAATTCACCCCTCCACTTT. As protein: CASSPQGASYNSPLHF.

The rearrangement joins TRBV4-3 to TRBJ2-5; no reliable D call. Trimming shortened V by 1 base and J by 4 bases, and 13 bases separated the two germline ends. Germline V gives CDR1 LGHNA, CDR2 YSLEER. The CDR3 runs 15 residues. CDR3 DNA sequence: TGCGCCAGCAGCCAAGTCATTCAAAATCCAGAGACCCAGTACTTC. The encoded protein is CASSQVIQNPETQYF.

The sample holds one count of this clone. This sequence joins TRBV25-1 and TRBJ1-1; 8 bases match TRBD1. The CDR3 spans 13 residues. Germline V gene data show CDR1 as MGHDK and CDR2 as SYGVNS. V was pared by 4 bases and J by 9 bases, with 7 bases of the junction left unmatched. Here the CDR3 reads CASSVGQGGKAFF. The CDR3 nucleotides are TGTGCCAGCAGTGTAGGACAGGGAGGGAAAGCTTTCTTT.

The rearrangement links TRBV6-2 or TRBV6-3 to TRBJ2-7; 13 bases are shared with TRBD2. This CDR3 spans 17 amino acids. Trimming cost V 2 bases and J 0 bases; bases outside gene matches: 4. Germline lookup yields CDR1 MNHEY and CDR2 SVGEGT. DNA of the CDR3: TGTGCCAGCAGTTACAGTGGACTAGCGGGAGTCTCCTACGAGCAGTACGTC. It specifies CASSYSGLAGVSYEQYV.

This chain links TRBV11-3 with TRBJ2-2, with D possibly TRBD1 on 7 matching bases. Trimming shortened V by 1 base and J by 4 bases, and 10 bases separated the two germline ends. Germline values: CDR1 SGHNT, CDR2 YENEEA. The length of the CDR3 is 15 residues. DNA of the CDR3: TGTGCCAGCAGCTTAGCAGGGGGGTCCACCGGGGAGCTGTTTTTT. It is translated as CASSLAGGSTGELFF.

The chain joins TRBV5-1 to TRBJ2-7; no firm D call. Trimming shortened V by 0 bases and J by 3 bases, and 10 bases separated the two germline ends. The germline V gene encodes CDR1 SGHRS and CDR2 YFSETQ. This CDR3 region has 14 residues. The CDR3: CASSLDSPSYEQYF. The CDR3 coding sequence is TGCGCCAGCAGCTTGGACAGTCCCAGCTACGAGCAGTACTTC. The whole variable domain, filled in from reference TRBV5-1 and TRBJ2-7, reads KAGVTQTPRYLIKTRGQQVTLSCSPISGHRSVSWYQQTPGQGLQFLFEYFSETQRNKGNFPGRFSGRQFSNSRSEMNVSTLELGDSALYLCASSLDSPSYEQYFGPGTRLTVT.

This rearrangement joins TRBV2 to TRBJ1-5; maybe TRBD1 (5 bases). V shed 8 bases and J shed 4 bases, with 12 bases lying between them. The CDR3 loop spans 13 amino acids. The V gene's germline CDR1 is SNHLY and CDR2 FYNNEI. CDR3 bases: TGTGCCAGCCGAGGGGAGTGGAATCAGCCCCAGCATTTT. Translated: CASRGEWNQPQHF.

Here the CDR3 reads CASSLSSRGGGTEAFF. The CDR3 bases are TGTGCCAGCAGTTTATCCAGCAGGGGGGGTGGCACTGAAGCTTTCTTT. This sequence joins TRBV27 and TRBJ1-1, with 7 bases matching TRBD1. CDR1 and CDR2 (germline): MNHEY, SMNVEV (reference sequence). V dropped 0 bases and J dropped 4; count of bases not matched to a gene: 8. This CDR3 has 16 residues.

The rearrangement joins TRBV5-6 to TRBJ2-5, with 7 nucleotides matching TRBD1. The CDR3 spans 16 residues. The J segment lost 3 bases and the V segment lost 0 bases, leaving 8 bases of the junction unmatched. CDR1 is SGHDT, CDR2 YYEEEE, per germline. The CDR3 coding sequence is TGTGCCAGCAGCTTGGGGGCGGTCAGGGGGAAAGAGACCCAGTACTTC. Encoded protein: CASSLGAVRGKETQYF.

The gene calls are TRBV9 and TRBJ2-1; 10 nucleotides line up with TRBD1. V was clipped by 4 bases and J by 8 bases; unmatched bases: 9. The V gene's germline CDR1 is SGDLS and CDR2 YYNGEE. The CDR3 length is 15 residues. The CDR3 DNA is TGTGCCAGCAGCTTCGCGGGACAGGGGTACGATGAGCAGTTCTTC. The encoded protein is CASSFAGQGYDEQFF.

The chain joins TRBV27 to TRBJ1-2; TRBD1 matches 8 bases. V gave up 5 bases and J gave up 5 bases; unmatched junction bases: 13. The CDR3 has 16 residues. Germline V gives CDR1 MNHEY, CDR2 SMNVEV (reference sequence). CDR3: CASSTSSGGATYGYTF. Written as DNA, the CDR3 is TGTGCCAGCAGTACGAGTTCAGGGGGCGCAACTTATGGCTACACCTTC.

The chain recombines TRBV6-2 or TRBV6-3 with TRBJ1-4; D not resolved. CDR3 size: 14 residues. The ends were cut back, 4 bases at V and 2 bases at J, with 8 bases in the middle. Germline loops: CDR1 MNHEY, CDR2 SVGEGT. DNA of the CDR3: TGTGCCAGCAGTTCTCGGAGGACTAATGAAAAACTGTTTTTT. It translates to CASSSRRTNEKLFF.

This clone has only one observation. V usage is TRBV30 and J usage is TRBJ1-1, with D hard to call. The CDR3 loop spans 17 amino acids. Germline CDR1 GTSNPN, CDR2 SVGIG (reference sequence). The germline V and J ends were trimmed by 0 bases and 0 bases, with 17 bases remaining between them. This chain's CDR3 is CAWSVLGRGDMNTEAFF. DNA of the CDR3: TGTGCCTGGAGTGTACTAGGGAGAGGAGACATGAACACTGAAGCTTTCTTT.

The chain uses TRBV9 and TRBJ1-5; the match to TRBD1 covers 9 bases. The CDR3 extends over 14 amino acids. Germline-derived CDR1 and CDR2 are SGDLS and YYNGEE. J lost 7 bases, V lost 4 bases, and 6 bases had no gene match. The CDR3 DNA is TGTGCCAGCAGCTTACAGGGGGCTGGGCAGCCCCAGCATTTT. It encodes CASSLQGAGQPQHF.

This chain uses TRBV4-3 with TRBJ2-1; possibly TRBD2 for D (7 bases). The V end was cut by 2 bases, the J end by 2 bases, with 16 bases between. The CDR3 loop spans 17 amino acids. Germline values: CDR1 LGHNA, CDR2 YSLEER. The CDR3 sequence: CASSQKEGGGAYNEQFF. CDR3 bases: TGCGCCAGCAGCCAAAAAGAGGGGGGGGGCGCCTACAATGAGCAGTTCTTC.

In this sample, this clone turned up a few times. The CDR3 DNA follows: TGTGCCAGCAGTTATCTCATAACTGCAAATGAGCAGTTCTTC. Translated, it gives CASSYLITANEQFF. The chain has TRBV6-2 or TRBV6-3 and TRBJ2-1; unclear D gene. Germline V gene data show CDR1 as MNHEY and CDR2 as SVGEGT. The V and J ends lost 3 bases and 7 bases respectively, with 13 bases between them. The CDR3 is 14 residues long.

The genes are TRBV6-6 and TRBJ2-7, with D possibly being TRBD2 (5 bases). CDR3 length: 11 residues. Germline V gene lookup returns CDR1 MNHNY and CDR2 SVGAGI (reference sequence). The CDR3 here is CSTGRTYEQYF. Written as DNA, the CDR3 is TGTTCGACGGGAAGAACCTACGAGCAGTACTTC.

The chain has TRBV19 and TRBJ1-2; possibly TRBD1 for D (6 bases). Trimming left V 9 bases short and J 8 bases short, with 22 bases between. CDR3 length equals 14 residues. In germline, CDR1 is LNHDA, CDR2 SQIVND (reference sequence). CDR3 DNA: TGTGCCAGCCGCGACAACAGGGATAAGGAGGGCTACACCTTC. Encoded protein: CASRDNRDKEGYTF.

The chain couples TRBV18 to TRBJ1-3, with 9 bases identical to TRBD1. Germline assignment: CDR1 KGHSH and CDR2 LQKENI. With V trimmed by 2 bases and J by 4 bases, 6 bases remained unmatched. The CDR3 consists of 16 residues. For the CDR3, the DNA is TGTGCCAGCTCACCAGCCCGGACAGGGGTGGGAAACACCATATATTTT. This translates into CASSPARTGVGNTIYF.